Listed below are T cell receptor beta chains from one sample, sequenced in a study of T cell responses to AZD1222 COVID-19 vaccine. Method: immunoSEQ multiplex PCR; TCRdb's copy keeps in-frame clones and lacks some. Of over 95,000 clones listed, approximately 90% are singletons. The starting material was peripheral blood, obtained on day 0 of AZD1222 vaccination. The receptors shown here come from an adult in good health. CDR3s include the opening cysteine and the closing phenylalanine or tryptophan. The D gene is left open where the match is weak. A row's size may be missing; if present it is once, few, many or a size class.

clone_size	j_call	d_call	v_call	cdr3_aa	cdr3_nt
.	TRBJ1-2	.	TRBV6-5	CASSYSHWDGYTF	TGTGCCAGCAGTTACTCACATTGGGATGGCTACACCTTC
.	TRBJ1-4	.	TRBV19	CASSIIGTGGGNEKLFF	TGTGCCAGTAGTATAATAGGCACGGGAGGAGGTAATGAAAAACTGTTTTTT
.	TRBJ2-7	.	TRBV27	CASSFGSRIYEQYF	TGTGCCAGCAGTTTCGGCTCTCGCATCTACGAGCAGTACTTC
.	TRBJ1-4	.	TRBV19	CASSLGHDEKLFF	TGTGCCAGTTCCTTGGGACATGATGAAAAACTGTTTTTT
.	TRBJ2-1	TRBD2	TRBV19	CASSIGLAGNEQFF	TGTGCCAGTAGTATAGGACTAGCGGGCAATGAGCAGTTCTTC
.	TRBJ1-5	.	TRBV7-9	CASSLGSINQPQHF	TGTGCCAGCAGCTTAGGCAGCATCAATCAGCCCCAGCATTTT
.	TRBJ2-2	TRBD2	TRBV7-8	CASSLGLANGELFF	TGTGCCAGCAGCTTAGGACTAGCAAACGGGGAGCTGTTTTTT
once	TRBJ1-5	TRBD1	TRBV7-9	CASSWGTGGSSNQPQHF	TGTGCCAGCAGCTGGGGGACAGGGGGCTCCAGCAATCAGCCCCAGCATTTT
.	TRBJ1-3	TRBD1	TRBV15	CATSRGQGAGNTIYF	TGTGCCACCAGCAGGGGACAGGGGGCCGGAAACACCATATATTTT
.	TRBJ2-2	.	TRBV9	CASSAQNTGELFF	TGTGCCAGCAGCGCCCAAAACACCGGGGAGCTGTTTTTT
.	TRBJ1-2	.	TRBV30	CAWSPDGLGYGYTF	TGTGCCTGGAGTCCCGATGGACTGGGCTATGGCTACACCTTC
once	TRBJ1-2	.	TRBV5-6	CASRLRGEANYGYTF	TGTGCCAGCAGATTGAGGGGAGAGGCTAACTATGGCTACACCTTC
.	TRBJ1-2	TRBD1	TRBV30	CAWSDRGKGYGYTF	TGTGCCTGGAGCGACAGGGGAAAAGGCTATGGCTACACCTTC
.	TRBJ1-3	.	TRBV27	CASSLYGPPGAYGNTIYF	TGTGCCAGCAGTTTATACGGTCCCCCGGGGGCCTATGGAAACACCATATATTTT
.	TRBJ2-4	TRBD1	TRBV4-1	CASSPGPGTGIGVAKNIQYF	TGCGCCAGCAGCCCCGGTCCCGGGACAGGGATTGGTGTCGCCAAAAACATTCAGTACTTC
.	TRBJ1-4	.	TRBV27	CASSFRAGFTTNEKLFF	TGTGCCAGCAGTTTCCGCGCCGGGTTTACAACTAATGAAAAACTGTTTTTT
.	TRBJ1-1	.	TRBV10-3	CAISRSQGSPNTEAFF	TGTGCCATCAGCCGGAGCCAGGGGTCCCCAAACACTGAAGCTTTCTTT
few	TRBJ1-6	TRBD1	TRBV28	CAAGQGASPLHF	TGTGCCGCGGGACAGGGGGCTTCACCCCTCCACTTT
.	TRBJ2-1	TRBD2	TRBV9	CASSETSGIKNEQFF	TGTGCCAGCAGCGAAACTAGCGGGATAAAAAATGAGCAGTTCTTC
few	TRBJ1-4	.	TRBV6-5	CASSITDSEGEKLFF	TGTGCCAGCAGTATAACAGACTCCGAGGGAGAAAAACTGTTTTTT
.	TRBJ2-1	TRBD2	TRBV10-3	CAISVTQRERGNEQFF	TGTGCCATCAGTGTAACCCAGCGGGAGCGCGGGAATGAGCAGTTCTTC
.	TRBJ2-5	.	TRBV5-1	CASSLATTLFQETQYF	TGCGCCAGCAGCTTGGCGACTACTCTGTTTCAAGAGACCCAGTACTTC
.	TRBJ1-6	TRBD1	TRBV28	CASRPPTGASNHF	TGTGCCAGCAGACCCCCGACAGGGGCGTCTAACCACTTT
.	TRBJ2-4	.	TRBV6-5	CASSDGNIQYF	TGTGCCAGCTCGGACGGAAACATTCAGTACTTC
.	TRBJ2-5	TRBD1	TRBV10-1	CASSGTGGHQETQYF	TGCGCCAGCAGCGGGACAGGCGGTCACCAAGAGACCCAGTACTTC
once	TRBJ2-5	.	TRBV7-9	CASSLADKGTQYF	TGTGCCAGCAGCTTAGCGGACAAGGGGACCCAGTACTTC
few	TRBJ2-3	TRBD1	TRBV28	CASRWDRRGTDTQYF	TGTGCCAGCAGATGGGACAGGCGGGGTACAGATACGCAGTATTTT